This TCR beta chain was sequenced for a study of blood T cell repertoires in COVID-19. At the level of the study: Samples taken during acute and convalescent COVID-19 were collected in the United States, Italy and Spain.

This CDR3 has 20 amino acids. Per the authors' pipeline: Nucleated cell number was recorded as an estimate derived from reference gene primer amplification. Profiling relied on immunoSEQ multiplex PCR, and the TCRdb table lists in-frame clones only, not all of them. The V and J calls and clone size come from that table; D and trimming were worked out from the DNA. This sample has just over 75,000 clones; around 88% occur once, and the top ten carry 4.5% to 6%. This TCR came from a woman aged 80 or over with active or convalescent COVID-19. This chain joins TRBV21-1 and TRBJ2-7; the table's D gene call, TRBD1, was not cross checked with the DNA. TRBV21-1 is shown as a pseudogene. Sample: peripheral blood. This CDR3 is CASSPRARCGPGQGGYEQYF. The CDR3 DNA is TGTGCCAGCAGCCCCCGCGCGCGTTGCGGTCCGGGACAGGGGGGTTACGAGCAGTACTTC.